This T cell receptor (beta chain) was documented in a study of T cell responses to AZD1222 COVID-19 vaccine (dated by TCRdb to the early 2020s). Regarding the complete study: Because spike-specific TCR depth and breadth did not differ between the two schedules, AZD1222 recipients who got a second dose at roughly 4 weeks were pooled with those who got a second dose at roughly 12 weeks. TCR sequencing covered some 250 trial participants: 200 to 210 given two doses of AZD1222 and 26 given two doses of MenACWY control vaccine. Trial participants were enrolled into age subgroups of 18-55, 56-69 and 70-plus years, which contained around 140, 26 and 57 TCR-sequenced participants, respectively. Study-wide findings and limitations: After two AZD1222 doses, both the breadth and the depth of spike-specific TCRs were significantly higher than at day 0 and than in MenACWY recipients. CD4 TCRs associated with the vaccine covered the entire spike protein, and the dominant responses were in regions 160-218 and 743-854. The 56-69-year group was small, and its depth increase did not reach significance, likely because of low power. Most participants were white British and females outnumbered males, and the authors suggested that clonal diversity may have been underestimated. No day 14 peak-response samples were available, so repertoires were characterized only after the peak T cell response. Epitopes outside the regions mutated in the B.1.351 and B.1.1.7 variants were reportedly recognized by nearly half of the unique spike-specific TCRs. Conclusions about previously exposed vaccinees are limited because only five to seven AZD1222 recipients were SARS-CoV-2 seropositive at baseline.

A note on this clone: Which antigen it targets is not known. Within one base of it there is no much larger clone, and no base qualities were kept.

The trim is 2 bases for V and 1 base for J, with a gap of 7 bases between the germline ends. As encoded in the germline V gene, CDR1 is KGHDR while CDR2 is SFDVKD. The CDR3 spans 15 residues, from the cysteine through the phenylalanine. Only the CDR3 DNA stays, 45 bases, in frame from base 1. The CDR3 regions of human TCRbeta chains were analyzed by immunosequencing. The source study handled its data this way. TCRs in the repertoires were compared against a reference library of SARS-CoV-2-specific TCRs that had been generated with the MIRA antigen-specificity platform. Breadth was defined as the fraction of unique TCRs that were SARS-CoV-2-associated. Depth was defined as the fraction of total T cells that were SARS-CoV-2-associated. Using the MIRA data, every spike-specific TCR was mapped to the spike region that the TCR reacted to and assigned to either a CD4 or a CD8 class. Log10-transformed breadth and depth values were compared by one-way ANOVA with Sidak's multiple comparisons tests. Held by TCRdb, this immuneACCESS table contains in-frame sequences only and omits some clones. Under half of the omission traces to an unresolved V gene where checked; the cause of the rest is unknown. That table supplies the V and J calls and clone size; D and trimming were determined from the DNA. Here the sample has just over 60,000 clones; roughly 80% occur a single time. Jointly, the top ten make up 11% to 15% of the sample.

The label giving this sample's time point can be read as: baseline before first vaccination. Vaccinee samples came from UK trials COV001 and COV002, including a single-blind randomized controlled phase 2/3 trial of AZD1222 (ChAdOx1 nCoV-19) in healthy adults. Trial participant PBMC samples were collected at day 0 and day 28 after the second dose for TCRbeta chain sequencing. The receptor chain draws on TRBV24-1 and TRBJ2-2; a tentative D call is TRBD1 (6 bases match). This sequence was found in an adult in good health. The specimen was peripheral blood, collected on day 0 of AZD1222 vaccination. The CDR3 corresponds to CATSDWTENTGELFF. The DNA sequence follows: TGTGCCACCAGTGATTGGACAGAGAACACCGGGGAGCTGTTTTTT.